This T cell receptor (beta chain) was documented in a study of pediatric ulcerative colitis. Germline V gene sequence: CDR1 MDHEN, CDR2 SYDVKM. Trimming took off 6 bases at V and 4 bases at J, with 4 bases between the two ends. This CDR3 comprises 10 residues. Samples were sequenced at Survey level, maximum 500,000 reads. Generated by immunoSEQ multiplex PCR, the TCRdb table keeps only in-frame clones and is missing some. The table lists 57,000 or so clones, around 87% of them singletons. The TCR comes from a boy between 10 and 17 years old who was a control in a study of pediatric ulcerative colitis. The source material was blood. V is TRBV28 and J is TRBJ2-7; no definite D call. The CDR3 region has the DNA TGTGCCAGCAGCCATTACGAGCAGTACTTC. It is translated as CASSHYEQYF. The full variable domain, completed using reference TRBV28 and TRBJ2-7, is DVKVTQSSRYLVKRTGEKVFLECVQDMDHENMFWYRQDPGLGLRLIYFSYDVKMKEKGDIPEGYSVSREKKERFSLILESASTNQTSMYLCASSHYEQYFGPGTRLTVT.